Below are 16 T cell receptor beta chains sequenced from a single sample in a study of cytomegalovirus exposure and HLA in healthy donors. This PCR relied on a set of 60 Vbeta primers and 13 Jbeta primers. Produced via immunoSEQ multiplex PCR; TCRdb's table is partial and in-frame only. Altogether approximately 150,000 clones are present, about four fifths being singletons, with the ten largest covering under 5%. Input material: PBMCs. Every receptor here comes from a girl between 5 and 17 years old in good health and CMV-seropositive.

The J gene is TRBJ1-1, the V gene TRBV27, with D perhaps TRBD1 (6 bases). The CDR3 covers 15 residues. V shed 8 bases and J shed 1 base, with 17 bases lying between them. Germline V gene sequence: CDR1 MNHEY, CDR2 SMNVEV (reference sequence). The CDR3 is CASRLRTDWNTEAFF. The CDR3 nucleotides are TGTGCCAGCCGATTAAGGACAGACTGGAACACTGAAGCTTTCTTT.

The chain joins TRBV25-1 to TRBJ1-6, with 8 bases identical to TRBD1. Losses at the gene ends were 1 base for V and 7 bases for J; bases not matched to a gene: 3. Germline V gene data show CDR1 as MGHDK and CDR2 as SYGVNS. The CDR3 spans 15 residues. The CDR3 here is CASSEFQGANSPLHF. CDR3 coding DNA: TGTGCCAGCAGTGAATTTCAGGGGGCGAATTCACCCCTCCACTTT.

V and J are TRBV19 and TRBJ2-7; 11 nucleotides line up with TRBD2. V lost 8 bases to trimming and J lost 2 bases; unmatched junction nucleotides: 5. CDR1 is LNHDA and CDR2 is SQIVND in the germline V gene (reference sequence). The CDR3 is made up of 14 amino acids. This chain's CDR3 is CASPTSGAPYEQYF. In nucleotides, the CDR3 is TGTGCCAGTCCGACTAGCGGGGCCCCCTACGAGCAGTACTTC.

J is TRBJ1-6 and V is TRBV19; a weak D match, TRBD1 (6 bases). The germline CDR1 and CDR2 sequences are LNHDA and SQIVND (reference sequence). V lost 2 bases and J lost 7, with 9 bases in between. This CDR3 has 14 residues. For the CDR3, the DNA is TGTGCCAGTAGTATAAACAGGGCAAATTCACCCCTCCACTTT. Its translation is CASSINRANSPLHF. Complete variable domain (other parts from reference TRBV19 and TRBJ1-6): DGGITQSPKYLFRKEGQNVTLSCEQNLNHDAMYWYRQDPGQGLRLIYYSQIVNDFQKGDIAEGYSVSREKKESFPLTVTSAQKNPTAFYLCASSINRANSPLHFGNGTRLTVT.

This clone was seen once. The chain carries TRBV27 and TRBJ2-2; a weak D match, TRBD2 (6 bases). This CDR3 is built from 15 residues. Germline loops: CDR1 MNHEY, CDR2 SMNVEV (reference sequence). The germline V and J ends were trimmed by 6 bases and 4 bases, with 15 bases remaining between them. In DNA, the CDR3 is TGTGCCAGCAGCAACCGGCGGGGAGTCACCGGGGAGCTGTTTTTT. Translation gives CASSNRRGVTGELFF.

This chain connects TRBV11-3 to TRBJ2-5, with D hard to call. Germline V lookup: CDR1 SGHNT, CDR2 YENEEA. The CDR3 extends over 14 amino acids. V was trimmed by 1 base and J by 4 bases, leaving 10 bases between them. The CDR3, as DNA: TGTGCCAGCAGCTTAGGATTCGGTAGAGAGACCCAGTACTTC. Its translation is CASSLGFGRETQYF. The complete variable domain, with remaining parts taken from reference TRBV11-3 and TRBJ2-5, reads EAGVVQSPRYKIIEKKQPVAFWCNPISGHNTLYWYLQNLGQGPELLIRYENEEAVDDSQLPKDRFSAERLKGVDSTLKIQPAELGDSAVYLCASSLGFGRETQYFGPGTRLLVL.

This clone has only a few counts. V and J are TRBV10-2 and TRBJ2-1; 8 nucleotides agree with TRBD1. CDR3 size: 14 residues. Germline CDR1 is WSHSY and CDR2 is SAAADI. With V trimmed by 6 bases and J by 2 bases, 3 bases remained unmatched. DNA of the CDR3: TGCGCCAGCAGAGGGACAGGTCCCTACAATGAGCAGTTCTTC. This gives the protein CASRGTGPYNEQFF.

Only one count was recorded for this clone. J is TRBJ1-3 and V is TRBV19, with D unclear. The CDR3 is 14 amino acids. The germline V gene encodes CDR1 LNHDA and CDR2 SQIVND (reference sequence). Trimming pared 8 bases from V and 3 bases from J, leaving 14 bases between. CDR3 region: CASSFSGGGNTIYF. CDR3 DNA sequence: TGTGCCAGTTCTTTCAGTGGCGGTGGAAACACCATATATTTT.

The V and J genes are TRBV10-3 and TRBJ1-3, with a weak D call TRBD1 (5 bases). Trimming took off 6 bases at V and 4 bases at J, with 16 bases between the two ends. The CDR3 covers 15 residues. The V gene's germline CDR1 is ENHRY and CDR2 SYGVKD. The CDR3 sequence is CAISFSTGLGNTIYF. The CDR3 DNA follows: TGTGCCATCAGCTTCTCCACGGGACTCGGAAACACCATATATTTT.

This clone was found once. This sequence joins TRBV18 and TRBJ1-2, with a weak D call TRBD1 (5 bases). Trimming left V 3 bases short and J 0 bases short, with 11 bases between. This CDR3 is 15 amino acids long. Germline V CDR1 and CDR2: KGHSH, LQKENI. As DNA, the CDR3 is TGTGCCAGCTCACCGGCGGGGGATGCTAACTATGGCTACACCTTC. As protein: CASSPAGDANYGYTF.

This clone was seen a single time. The chain recombines TRBV30 with TRBJ2-7; TRBD2 agrees at 11 bases. Per germline, CDR1 GTSNPN and CDR2 SVGIG (reference sequence). This CDR3 is built from 14 residues. V lost 3 bases to trimming and J lost 2 bases; unmatched junction nucleotides: 3. CDR3 sequence: CAWRLAGVTYEQYF. In DNA, the CDR3 is TGTGCCTGGAGACTAGCGGGGGTTACCTACGAGCAGTACTTC.

The chain joins TRBV21-1 to TRBJ2-1; the D call in the table, TRBD2, was not verified against the DNA. TRBV21-1 corresponds to a pseudogene. CDR3 length equals 16 residues. CDR3 loop: CASSNSAGGPYNEQFF. The CDR3 bases are TGTGCCAGCAGCAACTCAGCGGGGGGGCCCTACAATGAGCAGTTCTTC.

CDR3 DNA sequence: TGCGCCAGCAGCCGGCTGGGACAGGGGAATAGCAATCAGCCCCAGCATTTT. It encodes CASSRLGQGNSNQPQHF. The rearrangement joins TRBV23-1 to TRBJ1-5; 10 bases map to TRBD1. Being an ORF, TRBV23-1 has a function that is uncertain. The CDR3 runs 17 residues. The V gene end was trimmed by 6 bases and the J gene end by 0 bases; junction bases not matched to a gene: 8.

This clone was found a few times. V gene TRBV19 combines with J gene TRBJ2-6, with D unresolved. Looked up from germline, CDR1 is LNHDA and CDR2 is SQIVND (reference sequence). V lost 4 bases and J 0 bases, leaving 7 bases between the germline ends. The CDR3 runs to 15 residues. This chain's CDR3 is CASSKYNSGANVLTF. The CDR3 DNA is TGTGCCAGTAGTAAATACAACTCTGGGGCCAACGTCCTGACTTTC. Variable domain in full (rest from reference TRBV19 and TRBJ2-6): DGGITQSPKYLFRKEGQNVTLSCEQNLNHDAMYWYRQDPGQGLRLIYYSQIVNDFQKGDIAEGYSVSREKKESFPLTVTSAQKNPTAFYLCASSKYNSGANVLTFGAGSRLTVL.

The chain couples TRBV5-1 to TRBJ2-5, with D tentatively TRBD1 (5 bases). Germline CDR1 reads SGHRS; CDR2 reads YFSETQ. V gave up 0 bases and J gave up 4 bases, with 10 bases separating them. The CDR3 contains 14 residues. CDR3 in amino acids: CASSLEGPGETQYF. The CDR3 DNA is TGCGCCAGCAGCTTGGAGGGGCCAGGAGAGACCCAGTACTTC. Together with reference TRBV5-1 and TRBJ2-5, the CDR3 gives the full variable domain: KAGVTQTPRYLIKTRGQQVTLSCSPISGHRSVSWYQQTPGQGLQFLFEYFSETQRNKGNFPGRFSGRQFSNSRSEMNVSTLELGDSALYLCASSLEGPGETQYFGPGTRLLVL.

This clone was counted between two and nine times. V usage is TRBV13 and J usage is TRBJ1-4, with 9 bases that match TRBD1. Germline loops: CDR1 PRHDT, CDR2 FYEKMQ (reference sequence). The CDR3 loop spans 14 amino acids. Germline trimming cut 3 bases from V and 6 bases from J; bases unmatched to any gene: 2. The CDR3 spells CASSFRTGDEKLFF. The DNA of the CDR3 is TGTGCCAGCAGCTTCCGGACAGGGGATGAAAAACTGTTTTTT.